The 8 T cell receptor beta chains reported below all come from one sample, sequenced in a study of siplizumab effects on memory and regulatory T cells (dated by TCRdb to between 2017 and 2020). The library came from the immunoSEQ multiplex PCR assay. TCRdb took this table from immuneACCESS and kept in-frame rearrangements with V and J called. Such tables lack part of the clones; where checked against another copy, unresolved V genes explain under half of the gap, and the rest is unexplained. For this sample the table gives over 80,000 clones, of which approximately 88% were detected only once. Of the sample, over 1.5% is held by the ten largest clones. The sequenced material came from Tregs sorted from blood. The receptor set was obtained from a human donor in good health.

V is TRBV4-3 and J is TRBJ2-7, with 7 bases that match TRBD1. The CDR3 runs to 13 residues. Trimming at V came to 4 bases and at J to 7 bases, leaving 7 bases not matched to a gene. Germline V gene lookup returns CDR1 LGHNA and CDR2 YSLEER. The CDR3 spells CASSLRTGWEQYF. DNA for the CDR3: TGCGCCAGCAGCCTGCGGACAGGATGGGAGCAGTACTTC.

The chain joins TRBV10-3 to TRBJ1-2; D is unresolved. The V gene's germline CDR1 is ENHRY and CDR2 SYGVKD. The ends were cut back, 4 bases at V and 4 bases at J, with 4 bases in the middle. This CDR3 contains 11 residues. The DNA for the CDR3 is TGTGCCATCAGTGGCGGCTATGGCTACACCTTC. It translates to CAISGGYGYTF.

This clone was picked up one time. The chain couples TRBV6-6 to TRBJ2-5; 9 bases align to TRBD2. Losses at the gene ends were 4 bases for V and 5 bases for J; bases not matched to a gene: 11. The CDR3 contains 16 residues. CDR1 and CDR2 (germline): MNHNY, SVGAGI (reference sequence). CDR3 coding DNA: TGTGCCAGCAGTTTGCGGGGGGGCCACGCGGGGGAGACCCAGTACTTC. Protein sequence: CASSLRGGHAGETQYF.

This chain connects TRBV5-6 to TRBJ2-7; no definite D call. The V gene lost 1 base and the J gene lost 0 bases, with 2 bases spanning the gap. CDR1 SGHDT and CDR2 YYEEEE come from the germline V gene. This CDR3 has 12 amino acids. The CDR3 bases are TGTGCCAGCAGCTTGACCTCCTACGAGCAGTACTTC. This codes for CASSLTSYEQYF.

The V gene is TRBV6-6, the J gene TRBJ1-2, with 9 bases fitting TRBD1. Germline CDR1 and CDR2: MNHNY and SVGAGI (reference sequence). With V trimmed by 6 bases and J by 7 bases, 6 bases remained unmatched. CDR3 size: 13 residues. CDR3 region: CASSPTGGFGYTF. CDR3 nucleotide sequence: TGTGCCAGCAGCCCAACAGGGGGCTTTGGCTACACCTTC.

In its sample, this clone was seen once. CDR3 amino acids: CSVELGRNTF. CDR3 bases: TGCAGCGTTGAATTGGGGAGAAACACCTTC. The chain has TRBV29-1 and TRBJ1-2; D unresolved. The germline V gene encodes CDR1 SQVTM and CDR2 ANQGSEA. The CDR3 runs to 10 residues. The V and J ends lost 2 bases and 12 bases respectively, with 10 bases between them.

J is TRBJ2-1 and V is TRBV10-1; the D gene is possibly TRBD2 (5 bases). The CDR3 covers 14 residues. From germline, CDR1 is WNHNN and CDR2 SYGVQD (reference sequence). Trimming shortened V by 10 bases and J by 7 bases, and 20 bases separated the two germline ends. CDR3 sequence (DNA): TGCGCCACCTCGAAGGACTTACGCACGAATGAGCAGTTCTTC. Protein: CATSKDLRTNEQFF.

This rearrangement joins TRBV2 to TRBJ1-2, with 7 bases lining up with TRBD1. V was clipped by 8 bases and J by 4 bases; unmatched bases: 4. Germline values: CDR1 SNHLY, CDR2 FYNNEI. The CDR3 length is 12 residues. The CDR3 region has the DNA TGTGCCAGCGCTGGACAGGTCTATGGCTACACCTTC. This codes for CASAGQVYGYTF.